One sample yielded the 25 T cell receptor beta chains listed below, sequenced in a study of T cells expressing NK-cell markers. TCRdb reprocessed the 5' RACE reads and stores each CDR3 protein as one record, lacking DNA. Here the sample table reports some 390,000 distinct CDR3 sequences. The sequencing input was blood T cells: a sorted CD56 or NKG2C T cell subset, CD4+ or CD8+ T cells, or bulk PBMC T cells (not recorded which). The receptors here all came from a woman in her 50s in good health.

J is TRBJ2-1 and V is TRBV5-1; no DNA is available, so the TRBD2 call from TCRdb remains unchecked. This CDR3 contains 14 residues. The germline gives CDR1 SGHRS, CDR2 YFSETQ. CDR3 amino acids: CASSLLAEPGEQFF.

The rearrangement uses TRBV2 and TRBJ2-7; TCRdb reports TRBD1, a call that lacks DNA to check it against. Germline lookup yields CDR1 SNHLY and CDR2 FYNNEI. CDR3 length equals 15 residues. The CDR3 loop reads CASSEALRDGYEQYF. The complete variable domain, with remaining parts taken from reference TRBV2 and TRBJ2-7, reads EPEVTQTPSHQVTQMGQEVILRCVPISNHLYFYWYRQILGQKVEFLVSFYNNEISEKSEIFDDQFSVERPDGSNFTLKIRSTKLEDSAMYFCASSEALRDGYEQYFGPGTRLTVT.

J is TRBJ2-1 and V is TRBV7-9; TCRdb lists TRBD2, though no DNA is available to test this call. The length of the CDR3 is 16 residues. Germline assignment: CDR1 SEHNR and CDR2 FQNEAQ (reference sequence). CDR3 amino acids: CASSPDGASPYNEQFF.

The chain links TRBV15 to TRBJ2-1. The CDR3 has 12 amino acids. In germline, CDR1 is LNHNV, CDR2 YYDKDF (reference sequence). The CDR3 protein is CATSRGTQAQFF.

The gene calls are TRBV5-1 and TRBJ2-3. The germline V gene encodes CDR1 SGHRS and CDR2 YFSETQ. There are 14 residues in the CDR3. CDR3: CASSLGLASDTQYF.

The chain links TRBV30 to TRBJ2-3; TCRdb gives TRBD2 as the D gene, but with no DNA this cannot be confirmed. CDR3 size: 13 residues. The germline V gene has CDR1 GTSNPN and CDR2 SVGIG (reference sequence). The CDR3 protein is CAWIAGGTDTQYF.

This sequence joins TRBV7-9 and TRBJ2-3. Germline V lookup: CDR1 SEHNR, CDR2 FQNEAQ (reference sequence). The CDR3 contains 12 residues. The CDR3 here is CASSPEPDTQYF.

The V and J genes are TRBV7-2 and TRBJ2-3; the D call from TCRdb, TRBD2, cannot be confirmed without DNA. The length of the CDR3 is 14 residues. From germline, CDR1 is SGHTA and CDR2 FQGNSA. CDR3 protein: CASSRSSGIDTQYF.

The CDR3 here is CATSRGVQEKLFF. The gene calls are TRBV15 and TRBJ1-4. Germline CDR1 reads LNHNV; CDR2 reads YYDKDF (reference sequence). The CDR3 consists of 13 residues.

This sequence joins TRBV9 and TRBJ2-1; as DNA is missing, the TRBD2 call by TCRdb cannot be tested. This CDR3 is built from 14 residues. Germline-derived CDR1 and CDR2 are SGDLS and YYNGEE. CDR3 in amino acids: CASSVVSGRDEQFF.

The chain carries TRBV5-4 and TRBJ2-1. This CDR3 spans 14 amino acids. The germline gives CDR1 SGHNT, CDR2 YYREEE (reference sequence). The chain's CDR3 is CASSFDSFYNEQFF.

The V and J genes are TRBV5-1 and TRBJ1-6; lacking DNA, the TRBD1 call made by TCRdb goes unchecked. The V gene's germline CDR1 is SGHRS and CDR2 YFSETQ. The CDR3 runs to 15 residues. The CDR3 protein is CASSLDGQVSSPLHF.

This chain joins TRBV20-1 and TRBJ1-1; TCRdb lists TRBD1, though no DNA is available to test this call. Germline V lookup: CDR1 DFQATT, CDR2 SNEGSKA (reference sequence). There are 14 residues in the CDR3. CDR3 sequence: CSARGAGWNTEAFF.

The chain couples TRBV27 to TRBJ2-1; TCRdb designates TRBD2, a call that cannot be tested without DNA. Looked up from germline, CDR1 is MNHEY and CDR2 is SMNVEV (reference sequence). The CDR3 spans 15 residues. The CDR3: CASTPLAGTYNEQFF.

CDR3 sequence: CASSFVGNQQFF. The chain has TRBV12-3 or TRBV12-4 and TRBJ2-1. The CDR3 covers 12 residues.

The CDR3 loop reads CASSADRENEKLFF. V is TRBV7-9 and J is TRBJ1-4; the TCRdb call, TRBD1, lacks DNA for checking. CDR1 and CDR2 from the germline V gene are SEHNR and FQNEAQ (reference sequence). The CDR3 length is 14 residues. Looking up the rest from reference TRBV7-9 and TRBJ1-4 gives the full variable domain: DTGVSQNPRHKITKRGQNVTFRCDPISEHNRLYWYRQTLGQGPEFLTYFQNEAQLEKSRLLSDRFSAERPKGSFSTLEIQRTEQGDSAMYLCASSADRENEKLFFGSGTQLSVL.

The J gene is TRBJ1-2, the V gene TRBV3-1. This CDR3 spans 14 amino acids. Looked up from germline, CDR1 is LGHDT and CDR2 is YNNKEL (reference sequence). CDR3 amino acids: CASSERVADYGYTF.

CDR3 sequence reads: CASSISSLAGVIEQFF. The genes are TRBV19 and TRBJ2-1; the TCRdb D gene call, TRBD2, has no DNA to confirm it. CDR1 is LNHDA and CDR2 is SQIVND in the germline V gene (reference sequence). The CDR3 covers 16 residues.

CDR3 protein: CASSSSGGWAFF. The J gene is TRBJ1-1, the V gene TRBV6-2 or TRBV6-3; TCRdb proposes TRBD1, but this gene call is untestable without DNA. The CDR3 runs to 12 residues. The germline gives CDR1 MNHEY, CDR2 SVGEGT.

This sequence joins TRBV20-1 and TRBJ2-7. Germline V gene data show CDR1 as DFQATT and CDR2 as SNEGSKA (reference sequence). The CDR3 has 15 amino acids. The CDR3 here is CSARDPRAVSYEQYF.

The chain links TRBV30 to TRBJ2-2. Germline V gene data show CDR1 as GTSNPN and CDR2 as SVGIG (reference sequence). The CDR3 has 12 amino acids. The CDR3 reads CAWSVDTGELFF.

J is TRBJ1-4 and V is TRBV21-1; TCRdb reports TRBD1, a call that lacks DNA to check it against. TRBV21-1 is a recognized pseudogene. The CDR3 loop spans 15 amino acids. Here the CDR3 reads CASSYRVWSNEKLFF.

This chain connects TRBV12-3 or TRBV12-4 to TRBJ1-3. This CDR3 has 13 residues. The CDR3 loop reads CASSYDAGNTIYF.

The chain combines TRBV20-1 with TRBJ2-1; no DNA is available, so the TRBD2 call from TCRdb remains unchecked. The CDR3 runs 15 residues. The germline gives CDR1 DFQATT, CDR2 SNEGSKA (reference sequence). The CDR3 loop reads CSARARDYGVNEQFF.

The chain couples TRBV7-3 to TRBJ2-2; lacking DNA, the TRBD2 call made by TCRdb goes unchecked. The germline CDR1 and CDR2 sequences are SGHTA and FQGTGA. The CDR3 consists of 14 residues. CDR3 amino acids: CARSLAGDTGELFF. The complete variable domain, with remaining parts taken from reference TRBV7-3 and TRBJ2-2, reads GAGVSQTPSNKVTEKGKYVELRCDPISGHTALYWYRQSLGQGPEFLIYFQGTGAADDSGLPNDRFFAVRPEGSVSTLKIQRTERGDSAVYLCARSLAGDTGELFFGEGSRLTVL.